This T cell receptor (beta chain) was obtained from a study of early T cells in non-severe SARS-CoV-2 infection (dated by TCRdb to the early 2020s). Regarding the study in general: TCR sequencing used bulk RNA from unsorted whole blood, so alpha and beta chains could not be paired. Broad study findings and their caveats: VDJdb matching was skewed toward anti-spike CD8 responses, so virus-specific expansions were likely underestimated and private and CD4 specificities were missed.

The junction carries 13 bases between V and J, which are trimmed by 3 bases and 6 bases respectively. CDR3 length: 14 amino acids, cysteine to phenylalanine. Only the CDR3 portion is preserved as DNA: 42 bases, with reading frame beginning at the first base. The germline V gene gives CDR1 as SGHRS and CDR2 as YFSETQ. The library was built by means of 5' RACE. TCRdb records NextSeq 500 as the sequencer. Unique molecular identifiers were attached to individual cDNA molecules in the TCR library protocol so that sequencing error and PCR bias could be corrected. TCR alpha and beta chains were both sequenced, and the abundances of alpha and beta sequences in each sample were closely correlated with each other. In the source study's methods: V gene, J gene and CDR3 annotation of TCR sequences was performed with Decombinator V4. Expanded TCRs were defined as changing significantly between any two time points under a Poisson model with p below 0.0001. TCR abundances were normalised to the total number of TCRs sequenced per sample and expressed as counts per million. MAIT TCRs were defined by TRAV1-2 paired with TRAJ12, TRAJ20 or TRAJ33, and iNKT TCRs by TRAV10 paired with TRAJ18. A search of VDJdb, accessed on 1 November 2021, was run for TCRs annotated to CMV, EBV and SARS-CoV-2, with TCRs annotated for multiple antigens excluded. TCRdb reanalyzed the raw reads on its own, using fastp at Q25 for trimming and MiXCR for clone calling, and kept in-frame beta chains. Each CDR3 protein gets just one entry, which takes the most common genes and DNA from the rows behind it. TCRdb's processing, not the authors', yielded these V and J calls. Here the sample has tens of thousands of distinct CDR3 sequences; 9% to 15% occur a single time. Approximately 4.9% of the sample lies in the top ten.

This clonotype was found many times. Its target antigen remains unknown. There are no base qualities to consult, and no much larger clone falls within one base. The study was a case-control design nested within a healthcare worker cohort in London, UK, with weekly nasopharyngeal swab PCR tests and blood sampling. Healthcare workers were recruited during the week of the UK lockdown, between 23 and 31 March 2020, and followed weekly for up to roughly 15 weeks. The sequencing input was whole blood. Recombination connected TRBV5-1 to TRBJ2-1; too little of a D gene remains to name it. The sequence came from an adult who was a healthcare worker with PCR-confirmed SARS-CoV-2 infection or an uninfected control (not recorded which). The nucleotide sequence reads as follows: TGCGCCAGCAGCTCCCTGGAGAGGACCAATGAGCAGTTCTTC. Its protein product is CASSSLERTNEQFF.